The 24 T cell receptor beta chains given below trace back to one sample, sequenced in a study of cytomegalovirus exposure and HLA in healthy donors. Primers included in the PCR were 60 Vbeta and 13 Jbeta primers. The table came from immunoSEQ multiplex PCR; TCRdb's copy has only in-frame clones and leaves some out. The sample yields roughly 160,000 clones, approximately 85% seen once. The source material was PBMCs. The source is a man between 18 and 35 years old in good health and CMV-seropositive.

The V call is TRBV9, the J call TRBJ1-5; possibly TRBD1 for D (5 bases). CDR3 length equals 14 residues. V was trimmed by 0 bases and J by 4 bases, leaving 8 bases between them. The germline gives CDR1 SGDLS, CDR2 YYNGEE. The CDR3 region has the DNA TGTGCCAGCAGCGTAGGAGCAGGGAATCAGCCCCAGCATTTT. Encoded protein: CASSVGAGNQPQHF. The whole variable domain, remainder taken from reference TRBV9 and TRBJ1-5, is DSGVTQTPKHLITATGQRVTLRCSPRSGDLSVYWYQQSLDQGLQFLIQYYNGEERAKGNILERFSAQQFPDLHSELNLSSLELGDSALYFCASSVGAGNQPQHFGDGTRLSIL.

The chain uses TRBV19 and TRBJ2-7; D perhaps matches TRBD2 (7 bases). CDR1 is LNHDA and CDR2 is SQIVND in the germline V gene (reference sequence). Trimming shortened V by 5 bases and J by 2 bases, and 10 bases separated the two germline ends. The CDR3 has 13 residues. CDR3 residues: CASSGGDTYEQYF. The CDR3 nucleotides are TGTGCCAGTAGTGGGGGGGACACCTACGAGCAGTACTTC.

This sequence joins TRBV5-1 and TRBJ2-5; D possibly corresponds to TRBD2 (5 bases). This CDR3 has 13 amino acids. V was cut by 3 bases and J by 4 bases, with 10 bases left in between. Germline values: CDR1 SGHRS, CDR2 YFSETQ. The CDR3 nucleotides read TGCGCCAGCAGCTCGACTACCTTAGAGACCCAGTACTTC. Protein: CASSSTTLETQYF.

The chain carries TRBV5-4 and TRBJ2-7; TRBD1 agrees at 7 bases. The CDR3 length is 14 residues. The germline CDR1 and CDR2 sequences are SGHNT and YYREEE (reference sequence). Losses at the gene ends were 3 bases for V and 4 bases for J; bases not matched to a gene: 7. CDR3 protein: CASSYTGQPYEQYF. The CDR3 coding sequence is TGTGCCAGCAGCTACACGGGACAGCCGTACGAGCAGTACTTC. Combining the CDR3 with reference TRBV5-4 and TRBJ2-7 gives the whole variable domain ETGVTQSPTHLIKTRGQQVTLRCSSQSGHNTVSWYQQALGQGPQFIFQYYREEENGRGNFPPRFSGLQFPNYSSELNVNALELDDSALYLCASSYTGQPYEQYFGPGTRLTVT.

In this sample, this clone turned up once. V usage is TRBV2 and J usage is TRBJ2-5, with 15 positions matching TRBD2. The CDR3 consists of 16 residues. Trimming took 4 bases from V and 7 from J; bases not matched to a gene: 7. CDR1 and CDR2 (germline): SNHLY, FYNNEI. CDR3 amino acids: CASSVGLAGGFGTQYF. The CDR3 DNA reads TGTGCCAGCAGTGTAGGACTAGCGGGGGGGTTCGGGACCCAGTACTTC.

The chain employs TRBV19 and TRBJ2-7; no clear D. This CDR3 spans 14 amino acids. Germline V CDR1 and CDR2: LNHDA, SQIVND (reference sequence). Trimming took 5 bases from V and 3 from J, leaving 14 bases between them. The CDR3 coding sequence is TGTGCCAGTAGTGGGCTGGGTTCAATCTACGAGCAGTACTTC. Translating it yields CASSGLGSIYEQYF.

This chain uses TRBV7-8 with TRBJ2-2; TRBD2 aligns across 9 bases. The germline CDR1 and CDR2 sequences are SGHVS and FQNEAQ. Trimming removed 2 bases from V and 0 bases from J; junction bases left unmatched: 7. The CDR3 has 18 amino acids. The CDR3 nucleotides are TGTGCCAGCAGCTTATATCTAGCGGGGAGCGCGAACACCGGGGAGCTGTTTTTT. It codes for CASSLYLAGSANTGELFF.

The rearrangement joins TRBV6-5 to TRBJ1-4; 8 positions match TRBD1. The CDR3 contains 15 residues. The junction had 3 bases not matched to a gene; V was cut back by 0 bases and J by 6 bases. CDR1 is MNHEY, CDR2 SVGAGI, per germline. CDR3 sequence: CASSYSQGAYEKLFF. The DNA for the CDR3 is TGTGCCAGCAGTTACTCTCAGGGGGCGTATGAAAAACTGTTTTTT.

The gene calls are TRBV5-1 and TRBJ1-1, with TRBD1 as a possible D gene (5 bases). The V end was cut by 2 bases, the J end by 1 base, with 9 bases between. CDR3 length equals 14 residues. Germline CDR1 SGHRS, CDR2 YFSETQ. The CDR3 protein is CASSFNGQNTEAFF. The CDR3 DNA sequence: TGCGCCAGCAGCTTTAACGGACAGAACACTGAAGCTTTCTTT.

This clone was picked up a small number of times. The chain links TRBV6-5 to TRBJ1-5, with a tentative D call TRBD1 (5 bases). Trimming took off 4 bases at V and 2 bases at J, with 12 bases between the two ends. Germline values: CDR1 MNHEY, CDR2 SVGAGI. This CDR3 spans 15 amino acids. The CDR3 here is CASSSGGMGNQPQHF. The CDR3, as DNA: TGTGCCAGCAGTTCCGGGGGAATGGGCAATCAGCCCCAGCATTTT.

The chain is built from TRBV27 and TRBJ1-2, with no clear D. Looked up from germline, CDR1 is MNHEY and CDR2 is SMNVEV (reference sequence). The CDR3 has 11 amino acids. V lost 7 bases to trimming and J lost 4 bases, with 7 bases between them. CDR3: CASTGGYGYTF. Written as DNA, the CDR3 is TGTGCCAGCACGGGTGGCTATGGCTACACCTTC.

This chain links TRBV5-1 with TRBJ2-5; perhaps TRBD2 as D (5 bases). The V gene lost 0 bases and the J gene lost 2 bases, with 8 bases spanning the gap. The CDR3 consists of 14 residues. Per germline, CDR1 SGHRS and CDR2 YFSETQ. The CDR3 DNA follows: TGCGCCAGCAGCTTGGGCCGGGGACAAGAGACCCAGTACTTC. It yields the protein CASSLGRGQETQYF.

The chain is built from TRBV4-1 and TRBJ2-1; 7 bases fit TRBD1. This CDR3 region has 15 residues. V gave up 3 bases and J gave up 5 bases; unmatched junction bases: 7. Germline V gene data show CDR1 as MGHRA and CDR2 as YSYEKL. The CDR3 region is CASSHPTGWDNEQFF. In DNA form, the CDR3 reads TGCGCCAGCAGCCACCCGACAGGGTGGGACAATGAGCAGTTCTTC.

The rearrangement uses TRBV7-9 and TRBJ1-1; D perhaps matches TRBD1 (6 bases). The germline gives CDR1 SEHNR, CDR2 FQNEAQ (reference sequence). V lost 5 bases, J lost 3 bases, and 16 bases lay in between. The CDR3 has 15 residues. The CDR3: CASSRKQGGDTEAFF. In nucleotides, the CDR3 is TGTGCCAGCAGCCGAAAACAGGGAGGGGACACTGAAGCTTTCTTT.

V gene TRBV6-5 combines with J gene TRBJ1-2; 8 positions match TRBD1. The trim removed 2 bases at V and 3 bases at J, leaving 8 bases unmatched. The CDR3 has 16 amino acids. CDR1 and CDR2 from the germline V gene are MNHEY and SVGAGI. The CDR3 reads CASSYTSDRVDYGYTF. CDR3 bases: TGTGCCAGCAGTTACACTTCGGACAGGGTTGACTATGGCTACACCTTC.

V usage is TRBV2 and J usage is TRBJ2-7; weak D call: TRBD2 (5 bases). Trimming stripped 4 bases from V and 3 bases from J, with 10 bases between. Per the germline V gene, CDR1 is SNHLY and CDR2 is FYNNEI. This CDR3 region has 13 residues. The CDR3 bases are TGTGCCAGCAGTGGCCGGGATTTCTACGAGCAGTACTTC. It codes for CASSGRDFYEQYF.

This clone was observed a few times. This sequence joins TRBV5-1 and TRBJ2-3; 9 positions match TRBD1. The CDR3 contains 14 residues. V gave up 0 bases and J gave up 5 bases; unmatched junction bases: 1. Germline V gives CDR1 SGHRS, CDR2 YFSETQ. The CDR3 nucleotides read TGCGCCAGCAGCTTGGGACAGGGGGAAGATACGCAGTATTTT. Its protein is CASSLGQGEDTQYF.

The chain joins TRBV28 to TRBJ1-3; no clear D. There are 14 residues in the CDR3. V lost 3 bases, J lost 2 bases, and 8 bases lay in between. CDR1 and CDR2 (germline): MDHEN, SYDVKM. CDR3 in amino acids: CASSFTGTGNTIYF. The CDR3 region has the DNA TGTGCCAGCAGTTTCACGGGGACTGGAAACACCATATATTTT.

This clone was seen a handful of times. The CDR3 DNA is TGTGCCAGCAGTGCGGTGTCAGGGGGCTGGGGAGAAGCTTTCTTT. Residues: CASSAVSGGWGEAFF. V is TRBV6-4 and J is TRBJ1-1, with 8 bases aligning to TRBD1. With 4 bases clipped from V and 8 bases from J, the junction kept 12 bases outside the gene matches. CDR3 length: 15 amino acids. Germline CDR1 MRHNA, CDR2 SNTAGT.

This chain connects TRBV5-1 to TRBJ2-3, with TRBD1 as a possible D gene (5 bases). The CDR3 has 15 amino acids. With 0 bases removed from V and 2 bases from J, the gap between germline ends came to 10 bases. Looked up from germline, CDR1 is SGHRS and CDR2 is YFSETQ. The CDR3 reads CASSLVGRDTDTQYF. CDR3 DNA: TGCGCCAGCAGCTTGGTAGGCAGGGACACAGATACGCAGTATTTT.

The chain carries TRBV2 and TRBJ1-5; D is possibly TRBD1 (6 bases). The CDR3 is made up of 15 amino acids. CDR1 is SNHLY and CDR2 is FYNNEI in the germline V gene. The V end lost 5 bases, the J end lost 0 bases, and 11 bases lay between the germline ends. CDR3 sequence: CASSQDRHSNQPQHF. DNA for the CDR3: TGTGCCAGCAGTCAGGACAGACATAGCAATCAGCCCCAGCATTTT.

The chain has TRBV6-5 and TRBJ2-5; D is unclear. The germline CDR1 and CDR2 sequences are MNHEY and SVGAGI. The CDR3 contains 14 residues. Trimming shortened V by 4 bases and J by 1 base, and 10 bases separated the two germline ends. This chain's CDR3 is CASSSPRSQETQYF. In DNA, the CDR3 is TGTGCCAGCAGTTCCCCGAGGAGCCAAGAGACCCAGTACTTC.

This chain's CDR3 is CASSVGAKRETQYF. Written as DNA, the CDR3 is TGTGCCAGCAGTGTAGGGGCGAAGAGGGAGACCCAGTACTTC. The chain couples TRBV2 to TRBJ2-5, with TRBD1 as a possible D gene (5 bases). CDR1 is SNHLY and CDR2 is FYNNEI in the germline V gene. This CDR3 is built from 14 residues. Trimming pared 4 bases from V and 5 bases from J, leaving 14 bases between.

The chain couples TRBV7-9 to TRBJ1-6, with D unresolved. The CDR3 contains 16 residues. The germline CDR1 and CDR2 sequences are SEHNR and FQNEAQ (reference sequence). The V gene lost 6 bases and the J gene lost 7 bases, with 19 bases spanning the gap. CDR3 in amino acids: CASRPPFREPNSPLHF. The CDR3, as DNA: TGTGCCAGCAGACCTCCCTTCCGGGAGCCGAATTCACCCCTCCACTTT. Using reference TRBV7-9 and TRBJ1-6 for the parts outside the CDR3, the full variable domain is DTGVSQNPRHKITKRGQNVTFRCDPISEHNRLYWYRQTLGQGPEFLTYFQNEAQLEKSRLLSDRFSAERPKGSFSTLEIQRTEQGDSAMYLCASRPPFREPNSPLHFGNGTRLTVT.